These 15 T cell receptor beta chains were all obtained from the same sample, sequenced in a study of T cells in women clearing cervical HPV infection. TCRdb's copy holds only in-frame clones and misses some; the assay was immunoSEQ multiplex PCR. Its listing shows around 30,000 clones. The specimen was blood buffy coat. Source of these receptors: a woman aged 18 to 75 with a cervical HPV16 infection that either progressed to CIN3+ or cleared (not recorded which).

For this clone: The read falls 3 residues short of the CDR3 end, and the missing part is taken from the germline J gene. The chain recombines TRBV12-5 with TRBJ2-5; 11 positions match TRBD2. The CDR3 has 15 residues. The V gene end was trimmed by 6 bases and the J gene end by 5 bases; junction bases not matched to a gene: 8. CDR1 is LGHNT, CDR2 FRNRAP, per germline. CDR3 loop: CASGSSGGALETQYF. The CDR3 DNA, read in part, is TGTGCTAGTGGAAGTAGCGGGGGGGCCCTGGAGACC.

Points on this clone: The read is 3 residues too short to cover the CDR3 end, so that end is filled in from the germline J gene. V usage is TRBV7-3 and J usage is TRBJ1-1, with D unresolved. The germline V gene encodes CDR1 SGHTA and CDR2 FQGTGA. Deletions cut 1 base from V and 0 bases from J, with 9 bases between. The CDR3 has 15 amino acids. CDR3 loop: CASSLILKVNTEAFF. The sequenced CDR3 bases are TGTGCCAGCAGCTTAATACTCAAAGTGAACACTGAA.

Comments on this clone: The sequence runs out 3 residues before the end of the CDR3; the remainder is reconstructed from the germline J gene. The same CDR3 also results from other DNA sequences found in this sample. The chain carries TRBV6-2 or TRBV6-3 and TRBJ2-3; 7 bases are shared with TRBD2. The CDR3 runs 12 residues. CDR1 and CDR2 from the germline V gene are MNHEY and SVGEGT. V was pared by 9 bases and J by 3 bases, with 3 bases of the junction left unmatched. The covered CDR3 bases are TGTGCCAGTAACGGGGGGACAGATACG. Amino acids: CASNGGTDT. The CDR3, in full, reads CASNGGTDTQYF.

For this clone: With the read ending 3 residues before the CDR3 end, the germline J gene is used to fill in that end. This chain links TRBV6-2 or TRBV6-3 with TRBJ2-3; D is ambiguous. This CDR3 is 13 amino acids long. Germline CDR1 and CDR2: MNHEY and SVGEGT. The V end was cut by 2 bases, the J end by 5 bases, with 8 bases between. Partial CDR3 DNA: TGTGCCAGCAGTTACGTCCTAGAAGATACG. Residues: CASSYVLEDT. The CDR3, in full, reads CASSYVLEDTQYF.

Turning to this clone: The observed sequence ends 3 residues before the CDR3 terminus, with the missing tail filled in from the germline J gene. The chain recombines TRBV5-1 with TRBJ2-7; 10 bases are a match to TRBD1. Germline V gene sequence: CDR1 SGHRS, CDR2 YFSETQ. CDR3 length: 15 amino acids. V was clipped by 3 bases and J by 2 bases; unmatched bases: 5. The CDR3 loop reads CASSSPGTGAYEQYF. The part of the CDR3 DNA that was read is TGCGCCAGCAGCTCCCCCGGGACAGGGGCCTACGAG.

In the case of this clone: The read ends 3 residues early relative to the CDR3; the germline J gene fills the gap. The genes are TRBV13 and TRBJ1-4; D ambiguous. The CDR3 has 15 amino acids. V gave up 5 bases and J gave up 0 bases, with 10 bases separating them. Germline CDR1 is PRHDT and CDR2 is FYEKMQ (reference sequence). The CDR3 here is CASSPRVATNEKLFF. CDR3 bases read: TGTGCCAGCAGCCCCCGCGTTGCAACTAATGAAAAA. Together with reference TRBV13 and TRBJ1-4, the CDR3 gives the full variable domain: AAGVIQSPRHLIKEKRETATLKCYPIPRHDTVYWYQQGPGQDPQFLISFYEKMQSDKGSIPDRFSAQQFSDYHSELNMSSLELGDSALYFCASSPRVATNEKLFFGSGTQLSVL.

As concerns this clone: The read terminates 3 residues ahead of where the CDR3 ends, so the germline J gene completes it. The V gene is TRBV20-1, the J gene TRBJ2-5, with a tentative D call TRBD2 (6 bases). With 0 bases removed from V and 4 bases from J, the gap between germline ends came to 9 bases. There are 13 residues in the CDR3. In germline, CDR1 is DFQATT, CDR2 SNEGSKA (reference sequence). This CDR3 is CSARDTSRETQYF. The sequenced part of the CDR3 DNA is TGCAGTGCTAGAGACACTAGCCGAGAGACC.

On this clone: From the germline J gene comes the end of the CDR3, since the read stops 3 residues before it. V and J are TRBV10-3 and TRBJ1-2, with TRBD1 matching over 8 bases. The CDR3 has 14 residues. Germline V gene data show CDR1 as ENHRY and CDR2 as SYGVKD. Here the CDR3 reads CAISNGTGQETYTF. CDR3 DNA, as far as it was read: TGTGCCATCAGTAACGGGACAGGTCAAGAGACC.

As concerns this clone: Read data end 3 residues before the CDR3 end; the end is taken from the germline J gene. The genes are TRBV2 and TRBJ2-4, with a weak D call TRBD1 (6 bases). CDR1 and CDR2 from the germline V gene are SNHLY and FYNNEI. CDR3 length equals 15 residues. V was cut by 6 bases and J by 0 bases, with 12 bases left in between. This chain's CDR3 is CASSAQGLAKNIQYF. Partial CDR3 DNA: TGTGCCAGCAGCGCACAGGGTCTAGCCAAAAACATT.

As regards this clone: The read is 3 residues too short to cover the CDR3 end, so that end is filled in from the germline J gene. The rearrangement links TRBV10-2 to TRBJ1-6, with D possibly matching TRBD1 (5 bases). This CDR3 has 15 amino acids. CDR1 is WSHSY, CDR2 SAAADI, per germline. The germline V and J ends were trimmed by 5 bases and 9 bases, with 17 bases remaining between them. CDR3 sequence reads: CASSTGPGRSSPLHF. The CDR3 DNA, read in part, is TGCGCCAGCAGTACAGGACCCGGGCGGAGTTCACCC.

As regards this clone: Read coverage stops 3 residues before the CDR3 terminus; the germline J gene supplies the remainder. The J gene is TRBJ2-3, the V gene TRBV10-3, with D perhaps TRBD2 (6 bases). Per germline, CDR1 ENHRY and CDR2 SYGVKD. CDR3 length equals 19 residues. The V end was cut by 4 bases, the J end by 0 bases, with 23 bases between. The CDR3 spells CAISGDPRDSNPSTDTQYF. The sequenced part of the CDR3 DNA is TGTGCCATCAGTGGGGACCCCCGGGACTCCAATCCTAGCACAGATACG.

A remark on this clone: Sequencing ends 3 residues short of the CDR3 end; the germline J gene provides the rest. The V gene is TRBV11-3, the J gene TRBJ1-1; D gene ambiguous. The CDR3 length is 15 residues. V was shortened by 5 bases and J by 0 bases, with 13 bases between the two germline ends. Germline assignment: CDR1 SGHNT and CDR2 YENEEA. The part of the CDR3 DNA that was read is TGTGCCAGCAGCCCAAGACAAATCGTGAACACTGAA. Its translation is CASSPRQIVNTE. The whole CDR3 sequence is CASSPRQIVNTEAFF.

Comment on this clone: The DNA ends 3 residues before the CDR3 does, and the rest of the CDR3 is filled in from the germline J gene. The J gene is TRBJ1-1, the V gene TRBV7-9, with D perhaps matching TRBD1 (6 bases). Germline values: CDR1 SEHNR, CDR2 FQNEAQ (reference sequence). CDR3 length: 14 amino acids. CDR3 loop: CASSKEGVDQPAFF. CDR3 bases read: TGTGCCAGCAGCAAGGAGGGGGTCGATCAGCCC.

With regard to this clone: Coverage ceases 3 residues before the CDR3 finishes, and the germline J gene fills in the end. The chain is built from TRBV7-6 and TRBJ2-1; 11 positions agree with TRBD2. CDR3 length: 15 amino acids. Germline CDR1 is SGHVS and CDR2 is FNYEAQ. The V segment lost 9 bases and the J segment 5 bases; nucleotides outside the gene matches: 9. CDR3 loop: CASTLAGVQNNEQFF. The CDR3 DNA, read in part, is TGTGCCAGTACACTAGCGGGAGTACAGAACAATGAG.

To note about this clone: The sequenced fragment ends 3 residues before the CDR3 boundary, so the rest is inferred from the germline J gene. The rearrangement joins TRBV7-2 to TRBJ1-5, with 7 bases lining up with TRBD1. Per germline, CDR1 SGHTA and CDR2 FQGNSA. Trimming cost V 5 bases and J 3 bases; bases outside gene matches: 7. The CDR3 contains 15 residues. The DNA read from the CDR3 is TGTGCCAGCAGCCGGTGGAGGGGGCCCAATCAGCCC. Translation: CASSRWRGPNQP. The whole CDR3 is CASSRWRGPNQPQHF.